This T cell receptor (beta chain) was identified in a study of cytomegalovirus exposure and HLA in healthy donors. Study-wide results and caveats: Later genetic work tied a missense DCLRE1C variant to beta-chain V and J trimming.

Deletions cut 2 bases from V and 4 bases from J, with 18 bases between. Germline CDR1 SGHNT, CDR2 YYREEE (reference sequence). The CDR3 contains 16 residues. This PCR relied on a set of 60 Vbeta primers and 13 Jbeta primers. As processed by the authors: The authors later counted roughly 79 million unique TCR beta chains, 9.5 million to 13 million of them shared. Generated by immunoSEQ multiplex PCR, the TCRdb table keeps only in-frame clones and is missing some. That table furnishes V, J and clone size, whereas the DNA furnished D and trimming. The sample lists some 110,000 clones; about 72% were seen once. About this clone: Antigen: not known.

The sequence came from a man between 45 and 60 years old in good health and CMV-seropositive. This chain connects TRBV5-4 to TRBJ1-1, with a weak D call TRBD1 (5 bases). The sequenced material came from PBMCs. This chain's CDR3 is CASSFGAVRGGTEAFF. CDR3 sequence (DNA): TGTGCCAGCAGCTTTGGGGCAGTAAGGGGAGGCACTGAAGCTTTCTTT.